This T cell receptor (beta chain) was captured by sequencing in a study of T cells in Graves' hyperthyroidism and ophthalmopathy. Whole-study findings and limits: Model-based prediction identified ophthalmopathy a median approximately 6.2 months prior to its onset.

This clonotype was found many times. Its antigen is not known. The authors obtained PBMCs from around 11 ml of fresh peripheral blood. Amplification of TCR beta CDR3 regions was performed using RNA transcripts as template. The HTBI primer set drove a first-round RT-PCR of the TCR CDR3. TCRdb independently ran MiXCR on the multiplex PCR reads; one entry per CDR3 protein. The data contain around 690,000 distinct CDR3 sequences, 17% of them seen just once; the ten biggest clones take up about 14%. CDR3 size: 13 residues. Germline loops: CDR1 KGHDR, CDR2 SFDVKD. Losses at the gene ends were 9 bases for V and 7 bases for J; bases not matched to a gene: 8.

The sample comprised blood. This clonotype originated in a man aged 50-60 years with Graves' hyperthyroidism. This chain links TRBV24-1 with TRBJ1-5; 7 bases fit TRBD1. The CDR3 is CATQDRSIQPQHF. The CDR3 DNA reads TGTGCCACCCAGGACAGGTCCATCCAGCCCCAGCATTTT.